Presented here are 11 T cell receptor beta chains from one specimen sequenced in a study of T-cell memory formation after mild COVID-19. TCRdb re-called the 5' RACE reads with MiXCR, one entry per CDR3 protein. The data contain about 340,000 distinct CDR3 sequences, roughly 15% of them singletons. Sequencing input: PBMCs or a T cell subset sorted from them (not recorded which). The receptors stem from a young man who had mild COVID-19 (a few samples of this study predate the infection). Cell type and time point are not known.

This rearrangement joins TRBV20-1 to TRBJ1-3; TRBD1 matches 9 bases. V lost 5 bases to trimming and J lost 4 bases; unmatched junction nucleotides: 9. Per germline, CDR1 DFQATT and CDR2 SNEGSKA (reference sequence). CDR3 length: 15 residues. The CDR3 spells CSASRGQGRGNTIYF. In DNA form, the CDR3 reads TGCAGTGCTTCCCGGGGACAGGGTAGGGGAAACACCATATATTTT.

The chain couples TRBV5-1 to TRBJ1-1, with 9 bases lining up with TRBD1. Germline V gene lookup returns CDR1 SGHRS and CDR2 YFSETQ. The CDR3 has 14 amino acids. V lost 4 bases to trimming and J lost 6 bases; unmatched junction nucleotides: 7. The CDR3: CASSGRQGDAEAFF. The CDR3 DNA sequence: TGCGCCAGCAGCGGGAGACAGGGGGACGCTGAAGCTTTCTTT.

This clonotype was seen more than once but under ten times. The chain has TRBV4-1 and TRBJ1-2; D gene unclear. V shed 0 bases and J shed 4 bases, with 15 bases lying between them. The CDR3 runs to 16 residues. Per the germline V gene, CDR1 is MGHRA and CDR2 is YSYEKL. Here the CDR3 DNA reads TGCGCCAGCAGCCAAGACCGGAAGGAATCTCCCTATGGCTACACCTTC. Translated, it gives CASSQDRKESPYGYTF.

This chain links TRBV28 with TRBJ2-2; D uncertain. This CDR3 has 13 amino acids. The germline CDR1 and CDR2 sequences are MDHEN and SYDVKM. Trimming shortened V by 6 bases and J by 9 bases, and 14 bases separated the two germline ends. CDR3 region: CASRLIPGWELFF. In DNA, the CDR3 is TGTGCCAGCAGGCTAATCCCCGGCTGGGAGCTGTTTTTT.

The chain has TRBV25-1 and TRBJ1-1, with unresolved D. The CDR3 has 13 residues. Looked up from germline, CDR1 is MGHDK and CDR2 is SYGVNS. The germline V and J ends were trimmed by 2 bases and 4 bases, with 8 bases remaining between them. This CDR3 reads CASSEARGTEAFF. The CDR3 bases are TGTGCCAGCAGTGAAGCAAGAGGCACTGAAGCTTTCTTT.

The chain joins TRBV4-3 to TRBJ2-3; tentative D call: TRBD1 (5 bases). V lost 2 bases and J 5 bases, leaving 20 bases between the germline ends. The germline V gene encodes CDR1 LGHNA and CDR2 YSLEER. The CDR3 is 17 residues long. DNA of the CDR3: TGCGCCAGCAGCCAACGAGATTACAGGTTTAGTCGAGATACGCAGTATTTT. This encodes CASSQRDYRFSRDTQYF.

This clonotype was counted only a few times. V usage is TRBV20-1 and J usage is TRBJ1-1; the D is unclear. The V end was cut by 2 bases, the J end by 4 bases, with 11 bases between. Germline CDR1 and CDR2: DFQATT and SNEGSKA (reference sequence). This CDR3 spans 13 amino acids. CDR3 amino acids: CSARFAGTTEAFF. In DNA form, the CDR3 reads TGCAGTGCTAGATTCGCAGGAACCACTGAAGCTTTCTTT.

The chain has TRBV21-1 and TRBJ1-2; TRBD1 is the table's D call, not checked against the DNA. TRBV21-1 is deemed a pseudogene. This CDR3 is built from 17 residues. Written as DNA, the CDR3 is TGTGCCAGCAGCAATGACCCGGGACAGGGGATTTGGTATGGCTACACCTTC. Residues: CASSNDPGQGIWYGYTF.

This clonotype was counted a few times. The rearrangement joins TRBV20-1 to TRBJ2-1, with 7 bases fitting TRBD1. After removal of 6 bases from V and 5 bases from J, the junction contained 13 bases not matched to a gene. This CDR3 has 15 amino acids. Germline V gene sequence: CDR1 DFQATT, CDR2 SNEGSKA (reference sequence). The CDR3 DNA sequence: TGCAGTGCGCGTAAGACCGGGACAGCGAACAATGAGCAGTTCTTC. Translated: CSARKTGTANNEQFF.

This clonotype was seen many times. This chain joins TRBV7-2 and TRBJ2-3; 7 bases fit TRBD2. There are 14 residues in the CDR3. Germline V gene data show CDR1 as SGHTA and CDR2 as FQGNSA. J gave up 0 bases and V 7 bases, and 4 bases lay outside the gene matches. The CDR3 here is CASILSGSTDTQYF. DNA for the CDR3: TGTGCCAGCATCCTTAGCGGGAGCACAGATACGCAGTATTTT. Variable domain in full (rest from reference TRBV7-2 and TRBJ2-3): GAGVSQSPSNKVTEKGKDVELRCDPISGHTALYWYRQSLGQGLEFLIYFQGNSAPDKSGLPSDRFSAERTGGSVSTLTIQRTQQEDSAVYLCASILSGSTDTQYFGPGTRLTVL.

The chain is built from TRBV11-2 and TRBJ1-2; TRBD1 agrees at 10 bases. After removal of 5 bases from V and 8 bases from J, the junction contained 23 bases not matched to a gene. There are 19 residues in the CDR3. The V gene's germline CDR1 is SGHAT and CDR2 FQNNGV. Here the CDR3 reads CASSPHRLSTPDRGRGYTF. The CDR3, as DNA: TGTGCCAGCAGCCCTCACCGACTCTCGACCCCGGACAGGGGGAGAGGCTACACCTTC. Variable domain in full (rest from reference TRBV11-2 and TRBJ1-2): EAGVAQSPRYKIIEKRQSVAFWCNPISGHATLYWYQQILGQGPKLLIQFQNNGVVDDSQLPKDRFSAERLKGVDSTLKIQPAKLEDSAVYLCASSPHRLSTPDRGRGYTFGSGTRLTVV.